This passage covers 25 T cell receptor beta chains from one sample sequenced in a study of cytomegalovirus exposure and HLA in healthy donors. Primers: 60 Vbeta forward and 13 Jbeta reverse. Method: immunoSEQ multiplex PCR; TCRdb's copy keeps in-frame clones and lacks some. The table shows approximately 100,000 clones, with 70% occurring only once. The sample was PBMCs. The source is a middle-aged man in good health and CMV-seropositive.

This clone has just one count. V gene TRBV29-1 combines with J gene TRBJ1-1; tentative D call: TRBD1 (6 bases). Between the trimmed V and J ends, which lost 6 bases and 8 bases, there was a span of 16 bases. The CDR3 loop spans 12 amino acids. Germline V gene sequence: CDR1 SQVTM, CDR2 ANQGSEA. This CDR3 is CSVDGTLREAFF. The CDR3 region has the DNA TGCAGCGTGGATGGGACACTTAGGGAAGCTTTCTTT.

The chain carries TRBV28 and TRBJ1-1; D ambiguous. The length of the CDR3 is 12 residues. CDR1 MDHEN and CDR2 SYDVKM come from the germline V gene. V lost 5 bases and J 5 bases, leaving 9 bases between the germline ends. The CDR3 DNA sequence: TGTGCCAGCAGTCCCTATCAAACTGAAGCTTTCTTT. Encoded protein: CASSPYQTEAFF.

The CDR3 sequence is CASRETSGRGNEQFF. Written as DNA, the CDR3 is TGTGCCAGCAGGGAGACTAGCGGGAGGGGAAATGAGCAGTTCTTC. The chain carries TRBV6-4 and TRBJ2-1, with 14 bases lining up with TRBD2. After removal of 6 bases from V and 7 bases from J, the junction contained 5 bases not matched to a gene. The germline V gene has CDR1 MRHNA and CDR2 SNTAGT. This CDR3 region has 15 residues.

The gene calls are TRBV30 and TRBJ1-5, with D possibly being TRBD1 (5 bases). The CDR3 covers 15 residues. Germline V lookup: CDR1 GTSNPN, CDR2 SVGIG (reference sequence). The V end lost 2 bases, the J end lost 6 bases, and 17 bases lay between the germline ends. CDR3 coding DNA: TGTGCCTGGAGTACCGGGGGGTCTAAACGTCAGCCCCAGCATTTT. Amino acid sequence: CAWSTGGSKRQPQHF.

The chain has TRBV6-1 and TRBJ2-2, with 13 bases that match TRBD2. The J segment lost 5 bases and the V segment lost 4 bases, leaving 4 bases of the junction unmatched. The germline V gene encodes CDR1 MNHNS and CDR2 SASEGT. CDR3 size: 16 residues. The CDR3 spells CASSGTSGRGTGELFF. CDR3 nucleotides: TGTGCCAGCAGTGGGACTAGCGGGAGAGGAACCGGGGAGCTGTTTTTT.

The chain is built from TRBV19 and TRBJ2-2, with a possible D match to TRBD1 (6 bases). Trimming removed 1 base from V and 6 bases from J, with 15 bases in between. Germline-derived CDR1 and CDR2 are LNHDA and SQIVND (reference sequence). The CDR3 length is 16 residues. DNA for the CDR3: TGTGCCAGTAGTATAGGTGGGACAAGGTTCCCCGGGGAGCTGTTTTTT. It is translated as CASSIGGTRFPGELFF.

V gene TRBV4-3 combines with J gene TRBJ2-7, with a weak D call TRBD2 (6 bases). The CDR3 runs 18 residues. Germline CDR1 reads LGHNA; CDR2 reads YSLEER. Trimming removed 2 bases at V and 7 bases at J, with 27 bases between. The CDR3 here is CASSQNLRGGPPPQEQYF. The CDR3 nucleotides are TGCGCCAGCAGCCAAAACCTCCGTGGAGGGCCTCCCCCTCAGGAGCAGTACTTC.

V and J are TRBV5-1 and TRBJ2-2, with D perhaps TRBD2 (6 bases). The CDR3 is made up of 14 amino acids. V lost 5 bases, J lost 1 base, and 9 bases lay in between. The germline V gene encodes CDR1 SGHRS and CDR2 YFSETQ. CDR3 protein: CASRGTWNTGELFF. CDR3 nucleotides: TGCGCCAGCAGAGGGACTTGGAACACCGGGGAGCTGTTTTTT.

This clone was recorded once. The chain links TRBV7-6 to TRBJ2-7, with TRBD2 matching over 14 bases. J gave up 7 bases and V 5 bases, and 7 bases lay outside the gene matches. This CDR3 region has 15 residues. From germline, CDR1 is SGHVS and CDR2 FNYEAQ. CDR3 sequence reads: CASSLGLAGEKEQYF. Here the CDR3 DNA reads TGTGCCAGCAGCCTGGGACTAGCGGGAGAAAAGGAGCAGTACTTC.

V is TRBV25-1 and J is TRBJ2-2, with a weak D call TRBD2 (6 bases). Germline V lookup: CDR1 MGHDK, CDR2 SYGVNS. The CDR3 extends over 14 amino acids. Trimming shortened V by 4 bases and J by 3 bases, and 9 bases separated the two germline ends. CDR3 protein: CASSGDSDTGELFF. DNA of the CDR3: TGTGCCAGCAGTGGGGACTCCGACACCGGGGAGCTGTTTTTT.

This clone appeared once. The CDR3 DNA follows: TGCAGCGTTGAAGAGCCTAGGGGGTATGGCTACACCTTC. It is translated as CSVEEPRGYGYTF. The chain combines TRBV29-1 with TRBJ1-2; D may be TRBD1 (6 bases). V was shortened by 0 bases and J by 5 bases, with 10 bases between the two germline ends. The CDR3 is made up of 13 amino acids. CDR1 is SQVTM and CDR2 is ANQGSEA in the germline V gene.

As concerns this clone: This specimen includes other DNA sequences encoding the same CDR3. This sequence joins TRBV4-1 and TRBJ2-3; D is uncertain. The ends were cut back, 4 bases at V and 0 bases at J, with 5 bases in the middle. CDR1 is MGHRA, CDR2 YSYEKL, per germline. This CDR3 comprises 13 residues. The CDR3 loop reads CASSPTSTDTQYF. DNA of the CDR3: TGCGCCAGCAGCCCCACAAGCACAGATACGCAGTATTTT.

The table lists this clone with a few counts. This rearrangement joins TRBV7-6 to TRBJ1-3; no clear D. Germline loops: CDR1 SGHVS, CDR2 FNYEAQ. This CDR3 has 15 residues. Trimming shortened V by 5 bases and J by 4 bases, and 15 bases separated the two germline ends. Written as DNA, the CDR3 is TGTGCCAGCAGCCCCTCGATACTCGCGGGAAACACCATATATTTT. It is translated as CASSPSILAGNTIYF.

The chain couples TRBV6-1 to TRBJ1-1; 7 nucleotides line up with TRBD1. The CDR3 sequence is 15 residues long. Germline CDR1 MNHNS, CDR2 SASEGT. Trimming at V came to 0 bases and at J to 1 base, leaving 2 bases not matched to a gene. The CDR3 spells CASSEARTGNTEAFF. In DNA form, the CDR3 reads TGTGCCAGCAGTGAAGCGCGGACAGGGAACACTGAAGCTTTCTTT.

The rearrangement joins TRBV10-1 to TRBJ1-4; 7 bases line up with TRBD1. The length of the CDR3 is 15 residues. Germline CDR1 reads WNHNN; CDR2 reads SYGVQD (reference sequence). Trimming took 6 bases from V and 8 from J; bases not matched to a gene: 12. CDR3 bases: TGCGCCAGCAGCGAAGACCGGACAGGCGACGAAAAACTGTTTTTT. Protein sequence: CASSEDRTGDEKLFF.

J is TRBJ2-1 and V is TRBV5-6, with 11 bases aligning to TRBD2. From germline, CDR1 is SGHDT and CDR2 YYEEEE. The junction had 9 bases not matched to a gene; V was cut back by 3 bases and J by 7 bases. The CDR3 covers 16 residues. CDR3 coding DNA: TGTGCCAGCAGCTCTCAAACACTAGCGGGAGTGAATGAGCAGTTCTTC. It specifies CASSSQTLAGVNEQFF. Full variable domain (remainder filled in from reference TRBV5-6 and TRBJ2-1): DAGVTQSPTHLIKTRGQQVTLRCSPKSGHDTVSWYQQALGQGPQFIFQYYEEEERQRGNFPDRFSGHQFPNYSSELNVNALLLGDSALYLCASSSQTLAGVNEQFFGPGTRLTVL.

This sequence joins TRBV19 and TRBJ1-4, with 9 bases identical to TRBD1. Trimming took 5 bases from V and 6 from J; bases not matched to a gene: 4. The CDR3 has 14 residues. CDR1 is LNHDA, CDR2 SQIVND, per germline (reference sequence). The CDR3 nucleotides are TGTGCCAGTAGTCCGTGGGACAGGGATGAAAAACTGTTTTTT. Translated: CASSPWDRDEKLFF.

This clone was found a few times. The genes are TRBV10-3 and TRBJ1-1; D unresolved. V lost 10 bases, J lost 3 bases, and 15 bases lay in between. CDR1 and CDR2 from the germline V gene are ENHRY and SYGVKD. The CDR3 has 13 amino acids. The DNA for the CDR3 is TGTGCCACGCTCAAAAGGGAGGACACTGAAGCTTTCTTT. Encoded protein: CATLKREDTEAFF.

CDR3 nucleotides: TGCGCCAGCAGCTTGGGTTGGCAGGGTGATGAAAAACTGTTTTTT. Its protein product is CASSLGWQGDEKLFF. This sequence joins TRBV5-1 and TRBJ1-4, with D possibly TRBD1 on 5 matching bases. Per germline, CDR1 SGHRS and CDR2 YFSETQ. Trimming stripped 0 bases from V and 6 bases from J, with 12 bases between. The CDR3 runs 15 residues.

The chain recombines TRBV7-6 with TRBJ2-1; the D gene is possibly TRBD1 (5 bases). The germline V gene has CDR1 SGHVS and CDR2 FNYEAQ. V lost 1 base and J lost 5, with 12 bases in between. The CDR3 runs to 15 residues. CDR3 in amino acids: CASSLETQGDNEQFF. The CDR3 nucleotides are TGTGCCAGCAGCTTAGAAACCCAGGGTGACAATGAGCAGTTCTTC.

This chain uses TRBV5-6 with TRBJ2-3; a weak D match, TRBD2 (6 bases). Germline lookup yields CDR1 SGHDT and CDR2 YYEEEE. The CDR3 contains 14 residues. V dropped 4 bases and J dropped 9 bases, with 18 bases sitting between them. DNA of the CDR3: TGTGCCAGCAGCCTGGGACGGCCGGAGGGGACGCAGTATTTT. Its translation is CASSLGRPEGTQYF.

The chain recombines TRBV5-4 with TRBJ2-7; D is uncertain. Trimming pared 5 bases from V and 7 bases from J, leaving 10 bases between. CDR1 SGHNT and CDR2 YYREEE come from the germline V gene (reference sequence). This CDR3 has 11 residues. CDR3 nucleotide sequence: TGTGCCAGCAGTCGAGCTCGGGAGCAGTACTTC. It yields the protein CASSRAREQYF.

The chain combines TRBV6-4 with TRBJ2-6; TRBD2 is a possible D gene (5 bases). The ends were cut back, 3 bases at V and 4 bases at J, with 13 bases in the middle. CDR3 size: 16 residues. Germline values: CDR1 MRHNA, CDR2 SNTAGT. The CDR3 DNA reads as TGTGCCAGCAGTGAATCACGAGGGTCAGGGGCCAACGTCCTGACTTTC. It codes for CASSESRGSGANVLTF.

The chain joins TRBV19 to TRBJ1-1, with 7 bases lining up with TRBD1. The CDR3 is 14 residues long. The trim removed 5 bases at V and 3 bases at J, leaving 6 bases unmatched. Looked up from germline, CDR1 is LNHDA and CDR2 is SQIVND (reference sequence). The DNA of the CDR3 is TGTGCCAGTAGTTCGTCACAGGGGTACACTGAAGCTTTCTTT. Encoded protein: CASSSSQGYTEAFF.

This chain joins TRBV5-4 and TRBJ1-1; D is perhaps TRBD1 (5 bases). CDR3 length equals 14 residues. Germline CDR1 is SGHNT and CDR2 is YYREEE (reference sequence). V lost 0 bases to trimming and J lost 3 bases, with 9 bases between them. CDR3 DNA: TGTGCCAGCAGCTTGGAACAGGTCGACACTGAAGCTTTCTTT. Its protein product is CASSLEQVDTEAFF. The full variable domain, rest sourced from reference TRBV5-4 and TRBJ1-1, is ETGVTQSPTHLIKTRGQQVTLRCSSQSGHNTVSWYQQALGQGPQFIFQYYREEENGRGNFPPRFSGLQFPNYSSELNVNALELDDSALYLCASSLEQVDTEAFFGQGTRLTVV.